The clone carrying this T cell receptor beta chain was observed a handful of times. This specimen comes from a study of regulatory T cells in long-lasting Graves disease. The CDR3 sequence is 13 residues long. In germline, CDR1 is DFQATT, CDR2 SNEGSKA (reference sequence). Germline trimming cut 5 bases from V and 6 bases from J; bases unmatched to any gene: 1. Assembly of TCR beta libraries relied on iRepertoire HTBI primers together with Arm-PCR of CDR3 regions. TCRdb fed the multiplex PCR reads into MiXCR, producing one record per CDR3 protein. The data contain hundreds of thousands of distinct CDR3 sequences, roughly 13% of them seen just once; the ten biggest clones take up roughly 9.7%. Time point indicated: newly diagnosed GD, antithyroid drugs for less than 3 months. The TCR library was made from RNA that had been extracted from PBMCs in TRIzol. The same sample was also studied in work on T cells in Graves' hyperthyroidism and ophthalmopathy.

This chain links TRBV20-1 with TRBJ2-1, with TRBD2 matching over 13 bases. Material: peripheral blood mononuclear cells (PBMCs), obtained at new diagnosis, from a patient treated with antithyroid drugs. The clonotype was recovered from a man aged 25 to 45 with Graves disease. This CDR3 reads CSAGTSGINEQFF. DNA for the CDR3: TGCAGTGCTGGGACTAGCGGGATCAATGAGCAGTTCTTC.